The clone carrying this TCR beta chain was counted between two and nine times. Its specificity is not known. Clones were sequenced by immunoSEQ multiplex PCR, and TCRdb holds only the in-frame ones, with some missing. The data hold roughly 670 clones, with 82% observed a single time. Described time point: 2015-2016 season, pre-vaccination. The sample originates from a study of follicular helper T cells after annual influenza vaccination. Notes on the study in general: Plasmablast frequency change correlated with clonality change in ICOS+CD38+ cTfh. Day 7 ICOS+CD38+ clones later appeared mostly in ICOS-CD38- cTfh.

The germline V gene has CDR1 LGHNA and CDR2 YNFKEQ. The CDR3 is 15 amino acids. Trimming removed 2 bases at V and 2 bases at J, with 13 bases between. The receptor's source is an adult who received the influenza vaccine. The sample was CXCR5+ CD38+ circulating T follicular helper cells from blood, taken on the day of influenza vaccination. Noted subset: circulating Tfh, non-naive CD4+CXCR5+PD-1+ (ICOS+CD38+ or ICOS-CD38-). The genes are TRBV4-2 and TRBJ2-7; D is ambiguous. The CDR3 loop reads CASSQSFDSAYEQYF. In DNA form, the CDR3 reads TGTGCCAGCAGCCAATCGTTTGACTCCGCCTACGAGCAGTACTTC.